What follows are 19 T cell receptor beta chains derived from one specimen sequenced in a study of siplizumab effects on memory and regulatory T cells. Measured with immunoSEQ multiplex PCR; TCRdb has only the in-frame clones, and not every one. The table lists some 100,000 clones, 94% of them singletons. Sample: Tregs sorted from blood. The receptors come from a human donor in good health.

Only one count was recorded for this clone. The chain uses TRBV5-1 and TRBJ2-1; 8 positions agree with TRBD1. V lost 4 bases, J lost 4 bases, and 4 bases stayed unmatched. Germline V gene lookup returns CDR1 SGHRS and CDR2 YFSETQ. The CDR3 has 14 amino acids. CDR3 loop: CASSRGQVYNEQFF. As DNA, the CDR3 is TGCGCCAGCAGCCGGGGACAGGTATACAATGAGCAGTTCTTC. Using reference TRBV5-1 and TRBJ2-1 for the parts outside the CDR3, the full variable domain is KAGVTQTPRYLIKTRGQQVTLSCSPISGHRSVSWYQQTPGQGLQFLFEYFSETQRNKGNFPGRFSGRQFSNSRSEMNVSTLELGDSALYLCASSRGQVYNEQFFGPGTRLTVL.

V is TRBV6-1 and J is TRBJ2-7; 8 nucleotides agree with TRBD1. V dropped 6 bases and J dropped 1; count of bases not matched to a gene: 5. This CDR3 is built from 14 residues. CDR1 and CDR2 (germline): MNHNS, SASEGT. The CDR3 loop is CASRADRASYEQYF. CDR3 nucleotide sequence: TGTGCCAGCAGAGCGGACAGGGCTTCCTACGAGCAGTACTTC.

This clone was seen a single time. The V call is TRBV20-1, the J call TRBJ2-1, with unresolved D. The V and J ends lost 1 base and 12 bases respectively, with 10 bases between them. Germline CDR1 and CDR2: DFQATT and SNEGSKA (reference sequence). The CDR3 length is 11 residues. The DNA of the CDR3 is TGCAGTGCTAGAGCTAGAATCGGGCAGTTCTTC. Translated, it gives CSARARIGQFF.

This chain links TRBV5-3 with TRBJ2-3; TRBD2 aligns across 7 bases. TRBV5-3 is an ORF, with its function uncertain. There are 14 residues in the CDR3. With 4 bases clipped from V and 6 bases from J, the junction kept 8 bases outside the gene matches. CDR3 sequence reads: CARSKAGSGDTQYF. DNA of the CDR3: TGTGCCAGAAGCAAAGCGGGAAGTGGTGATACGCAGTATTTT.

This chain joins TRBV27 and TRBJ2-7; D is ambiguous. The CDR3 has 15 amino acids. Germline CDR1 and CDR2: MNHEY and SMNVEV (reference sequence). V lost 6 bases, J lost 0 bases, and 15 bases lay in between. The CDR3 nucleotides read TGTGCCAGCAGCGTTGGCCCCCTCAACTCCTACGAGCAGTACTTC. Protein: CASSVGPLNSYEQYF.

The genes are TRBV30 and TRBJ1-3; D might be TRBD1 (5 bases). Germline V gives CDR1 GTSNPN, CDR2 SVGIG (reference sequence). The CDR3 length is 13 residues. CDR3 in DNA: TGTGGTCTAGGGGCAAGCACTGGAAACACCATATATTTT. Translated: CGLGASTGNTIYF.

The chain has TRBV6-1 and TRBJ2-5, with 7 bases that match TRBD2. This CDR3 comprises 14 residues. Trimming cost V 4 bases and J 4 bases; bases outside gene matches: 6. The germline V gene encodes CDR1 MNHNS and CDR2 SASEGT. The CDR3 protein is CASSGLAWGETQYF. CDR3 DNA sequence: TGTGCCAGCAGTGGACTAGCATGGGGAGAGACCCAGTACTTC.

V gene TRBV27 combines with J gene TRBJ2-4, with D possibly called TRBD1 or TRBD2 (5 bases each). The length of the CDR3 is 16 residues. Germline values: CDR1 MNHEY, CDR2 SMNVEV (reference sequence). V lost 6 bases, J lost 1 base, and 16 bases lay in between. The CDR3 is CASRPLVREAKNIQYF. The CDR3 DNA reads TGTGCCAGCAGACCTCTTGTCAGGGAGGCCAAAAACATTCAGTACTTC.

The V gene is TRBV5-1, the J gene TRBJ2-7, with TRBD2 identical over 11 bases. Losses at the gene ends were 4 bases for V and 5 bases for J; bases not matched to a gene: 11. The CDR3 has 16 amino acids. CDR1 is SGHRS and CDR2 is YFSETQ in the germline V gene. As DNA, the CDR3 is TGCGCCAGCAGCAGCTTGATACTAGCGGGAGTCAACGAGCAGTACTTC. Protein: CASSSLILAGVNEQYF.

This clone was recorded only once. This chain connects TRBV9 to TRBJ2-3; 8 bases are shared with TRBD2. CDR3 length: 16 amino acids. Germline-derived CDR1 and CDR2 are SGDLS and YYNGEE. Trimming cost V 0 bases and J 4 bases; bases outside gene matches: 7. The CDR3 reads CASSVGVPAGADTQYF. The CDR3 region has the DNA TGTGCCAGCAGCGTAGGGGTCCCAGCGGGGGCAGATACGCAGTATTTT.

Only a few counts were recorded for this clone. The chain employs TRBV7-8 and TRBJ2-2; 10 positions agree with TRBD1. Germline V lookup: CDR1 SGHVS, CDR2 FQNEAQ. Losses at the gene ends were 5 bases for V and 5 bases for J; bases not matched to a gene: 8. The CDR3 is 16 residues long. The CDR3 loop reads CASSVRDRGRTGELFF. The CDR3 DNA sequence: TGTGCCAGCAGCGTCCGGGACAGGGGTCGTACCGGGGAGCTGTTTTTT.

This chain joins TRBV6-1 and TRBJ1-5; a weak D match, TRBD1 (5 bases). Trimming took 5 bases from V and 4 from J, leaving 12 bases between them. The CDR3 extends over 14 amino acids. The germline V gene has CDR1 MNHNS and CDR2 SASEGT. As DNA, the CDR3 is TGTGCCAGCAGTCCAGGGTTTTTAAATCAGCCCCAGCATTTT. Translation: CASSPGFLNQPQHF.

The rearrangement uses TRBV25-1 and TRBJ2-1; 14 bases are a match to TRBD2. The germline V gene has CDR1 MGHDK and CDR2 SYGVNS. The length of the CDR3 is 17 residues. V was clipped by 1 base and J by 9 bases; unmatched bases: 8. The CDR3 nucleotides read TGTGCCAGCAGTGAATCTGCTGGACTAGCGGGAGGTCGTGAGCAGTTCTTC. Amino acids: CASSESAGLAGGREQFF.

The J gene is TRBJ2-7, the V gene TRBV19; 8 nucleotides match TRBD1. V lost 6 bases, J lost 2 bases, and 6 bases stayed unmatched. Germline V gene sequence: CDR1 LNHDA, CDR2 SQIVND (reference sequence). CDR3 length equals 14 residues. DNA for the CDR3: TGTGCCAGTAGCCTTTACAGGGGGACCTACGAGCAGTACTTC. This codes for CASSLYRGTYEQYF.

A note on this clone: Different DNA sequences within this sample yield the same CDR3. The V gene is TRBV18, the J gene TRBJ2-3, with D unclear. The CDR3 covers 12 residues. V gave up 3 bases and J gave up 2 bases, with 3 bases separating them. Germline CDR1 is KGHSH and CDR2 is LQKENI. As DNA, the CDR3 is TGTGCCAGCTCACCCACCACAGATACGCAGTATTTT. Its protein is CASSPTTDTQYF.

This clone came up a few times. The chain joins TRBV2 to TRBJ2-1; a possible D gene is TRBD2 (5 bases). Looked up from germline, CDR1 is SNHLY and CDR2 is FYNNEI. Trimming removed 7 bases at V and 3 bases at J, with 10 bases between. The CDR3 length is 13 residues. CDR3 in amino acids: CASILALYNEQFF. DNA for the CDR3: TGTGCCAGCATTCTAGCCCTCTACAATGAGCAGTTCTTC.

DNA of the CDR3: TGTGCCACCAGTAGGGTCGAGTATAGCAATCAGCCCCAGCATTTT. Translated, it gives CATSRVEYSNQPQHF. This chain links TRBV15 with TRBJ1-5, with unresolved D. Germline-derived CDR1 and CDR2 are LNHNV and YYDKDF (reference sequence). This CDR3 has 15 amino acids. Trimming took off 6 bases at V and 0 bases at J, with 12 bases between the two ends. Full variable domain (missing parts from reference TRBV15 and TRBJ1-5): DAMVIQNPRYQVTQFGKPVTLSCSQTLNHNVMYWYQQKSSQAPKLLFHYYDKDFNNEADTPDNFQSRRPNTSFCFLDIRSPGLGDTAMYLCATSRVEYSNQPQHFGDGTRLSIL.

The gene calls are TRBV30 and TRBJ2-5; D gene unclear. The CDR3 contains 10 residues. V lost 1 base to trimming and J lost 4 bases, with 1 base between them. Germline V gives CDR1 GTSNPN, CDR2 SVGIG (reference sequence). The CDR3 nucleotides are TGTGCCTGGAGTGCAGAGACCCAGTACTTC. Its translation is CAWSAETQYF.

The gene calls are TRBV5-1 and TRBJ2-2; tentatively, D is TRBD2 (5 bases). The germline CDR1 and CDR2 sequences are SGHRS and YFSETQ. The V end lost 0 bases, the J end lost 6 bases, and 12 bases lay between the germline ends. The CDR3 runs 15 residues. The CDR3 spells CASSLVGSSAGELFF. DNA for the CDR3: TGCGCCAGCAGCTTGGTAGGGAGTTCGGCCGGGGAGCTGTTTTTT.